This T cell receptor beta chain emerged from a study of Graves' ophthalmopathy and Graves' hyperthyroidism. Study at large: Before any treatment was given, at initial diagnosis, peripheral blood was collected.

Germline V gene lookup returns CDR1 SGHTA and CDR2 FQGNSA. The CDR3 consists of 16 residues. V was shortened by 1 base and J by 5 bases, with 15 bases between the two germline ends. General study results and limits: With around 88% sensitivity and less than 83% specificity, a 13-signature model separated ophthalmopathy from stable hyperthyroidism. Among thyroid clonotypes expanded above 0.001 frequency, most also appeared in blood.

Note on this clonotype: Antigen: not known.

The study amplified TCR beta CDR3 regions using RNA transcripts. The authors performed first-round RT-PCR with HTBI primers and then a second-round multiplex PCR. TCRdb redid the calling of the multiplex PCR reads with MiXCR, one entry per CDR3 protein. The sample has 57,000 or so distinct CDR3 sequences, less than 55% seen once. The receptor was derived from an adult woman with Graves' ophthalmopathy. Sequencing was done on a sample of peripheral blood. The chain employs TRBV7-2 and TRBJ2-1; D is undetermined. The CDR3 loop reads CASSLGRLRAHNEQFF. In DNA, the CDR3 is TGTGCCAGCAGCTTAGGACGGCTAAGAGCGCACAATGAGCAGTTCTTC.